This T cell receptor (beta chain) was obtained from a study of vaccination and CD4 T cells after COVID-19. At the Johns Hopkins FTIC core, DNA taken from cultured CD4+ T cells was sequenced by way of the Oncomine TCR Beta short-read assay. TCRdb passed the PCR reads through MiXCR, listing each CDR3 protein once. The table lists 8,000 or so distinct CDR3 sequences, 20% to 25% of them singletons, with roughly 21% in the top ten. V gave up 5 bases and J gave up 7 bases, with 12 bases separating them. The CDR3 loop spans 12 amino acids. Germline V gene lookup returns CDR1 MDHEN and CDR2 SYDVKM. The treatment: roughly 11-day PBMC culture with coronavirus spike peptide pools or control peptides (ViraFEST assay). This clonotype is medium-sized by share. Its matching antigen is unknown.

This material consisted of CD4+ T cells from blood, cultured in vitro, taken after SARS-CoV-2 vaccination. The V call is TRBV28, the J call TRBJ2-7, with a possible D match to TRBD2 (6 bases). The TCR comes from a human donor who had recovered from COVID-19. CDR3 amino acids: CASSRDSREQYF. The CDR3 DNA follows: TGTGCCAGCAGTCGGGACTCCCGGGAGCAGTACTTC.